This T cell receptor beta chain is from a study of T cell repertoires in cytomegalovirus infection. Germline V lookup: CDR1 WSHSY, CDR2 SAAADI. J gave up 2 bases and V 8 bases, and 11 bases lay outside the gene matches. The CDR3 is made up of 16 amino acids. Each CDR3 protein gets one entry after TCRdb re-called the reads with MiXCR. The table lists fewer than 550,000 distinct CDR3 sequences, more than 15% of them singletons. The clonotype originates from a human donor in good health (CMV status not recorded). Some clones in this sample may be carry-over from other donors' samples. This rearrangement joins TRBV10-2 to TRBJ2-3, with 9 bases fitting TRBD2. The sequenced sample was CD8+ T cells from PBMCs. CDR3 sequence reads: CASSEGGTSPTDTQYF. CDR3 DNA sequence: TGCGCCAGCTCCGAGGGCGGGACTAGCCCCACAGATACGCAGTATTTT.